The source of this T cell receptor beta chain is a study of T cell responses to AZD1222 COVID-19 vaccine. After removal of 7 bases from V and 0 bases from J, the junction contained 15 bases not matched to a gene. The germline CDR1 and CDR2 sequences are LNHDA and SQIVND (reference sequence). The CDR3 is 18 amino acids. Concerning this clone: Its antigen is not known.

Doses given second, at about 4 or about 12 weeks, were pooled. Repertoires were generated with immunoSEQ multiplex PCR, while TCRdb's copy carries only in-frame clones and drops some. This sample has roughly 190,000 clones; approximately 90% occur once, and the top ten carry about 1.7%. Study-level results: At baseline, seropositivity was found in only a handful of AZD1222 recipients. Spike-specific TCR repertoires showed rising breadth and depth after two AZD1222 doses.

This TCR was recovered from an adult who received the AZD1222 COVID-19 vaccine. Sequences were derived from peripheral blood, sampled 28 days after the second AZD1222 dose. This chain links TRBV19 with TRBJ1-5; TRBD1 agrees at 7 bases. CDR3 residues: CASISGTQGVYSNQPQHF. CDR3 in DNA: TGTGCCAGTATCTCCGGGACCCAGGGGGTCTATAGCAATCAGCCCCAGCATTTT.